Detailed here is one T cell receptor beta chain. Some clones are missing from TCRdb's copy, which holds only in-frame ones; the method was immunoSEQ multiplex PCR. The sample holds 13,000 or so clones, roughly 70% seen once. This entry is derived from a study of somatic mutations in cytotoxic T cells in rheumatoid arthritis. The source is an adult with rheumatoid arthritis. Sequenced sample: CD8+ T cells sorted from blood.

The CDR3 DNA sequence: TGTGCCAGAAGCCGTCTGGGCGGGACAGGGATATTTGGTAGCACAGATACGCAGTATTTT. It is translated as CARSRLGGTGIFGSTDTQYF. The V call is TRBV5-3, the J call TRBJ2-3, with 9 bases fitting TRBD1. TRBV5-3 is an ORF, with its function uncertain. This CDR3 spans 20 amino acids. The trim removed 4 bases at V and 0 bases at J, leaving 18 bases unmatched.